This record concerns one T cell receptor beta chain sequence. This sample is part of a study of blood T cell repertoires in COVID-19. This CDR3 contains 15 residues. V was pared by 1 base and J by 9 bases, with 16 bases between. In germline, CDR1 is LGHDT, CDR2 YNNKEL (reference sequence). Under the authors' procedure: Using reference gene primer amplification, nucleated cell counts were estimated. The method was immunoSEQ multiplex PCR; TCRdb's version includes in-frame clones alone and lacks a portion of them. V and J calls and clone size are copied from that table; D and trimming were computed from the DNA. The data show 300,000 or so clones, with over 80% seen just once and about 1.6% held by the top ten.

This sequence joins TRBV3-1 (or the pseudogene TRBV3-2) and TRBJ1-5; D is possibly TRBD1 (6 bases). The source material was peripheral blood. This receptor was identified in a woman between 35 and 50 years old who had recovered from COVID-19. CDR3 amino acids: CASSQGPRGLAPQHF. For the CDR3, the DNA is TGTGCCAGCAGCCAAGGTCCCAGGGGTTTGGCGCCCCAGCATTTT.